This record covers a single TCR beta chain. Its cognate antigen is unknown. Using immunoSEQ multiplex PCR, the repertoire was profiled, and TCRdb retains in-frame clones only, with some absent. The sample has about 86,000 clones; about 85% are singletons. The data derive from a study of identifying expanded T cells in peripheral blood. Study findings and constraints: Over around two and four weeks, about 15 and 19 clones changed, versus 1.2 between replicates. Variance in clone template counts between approximately 2-week samples significantly increased with total template count across all healthy donors.

No infections or other immune events were documented during collection. This receptor was obtained from a person aged 18 to 75 in good health. The specimen sequenced was blood.

The chain's CDR3 is CASSYSSTGRNQPQHF. CDR3 nucleotide sequence: TGTGCCAGCAGTTACTCGAGCACGGGAAGAAATCAGCCCCAGCATTTT. The chain carries TRBV6-5 and TRBJ1-5; D gene ambiguous. With 0 bases removed from V and 4 bases from J, the gap between germline ends came to 13 bases. Germline loops: CDR1 MNHEY, CDR2 SVGAGI. This CDR3 spans 16 amino acids.